A selection of T cell receptor beta chains follows, all from one sample in a study of chemoradiotherapy in HPV16-positive cancers. Sequencing was performed with immunoSEQ multiplex PCR; in TCRdb, only in-frame clones are kept and a portion is missing. The data contain roughly 19,000 clones, over 75% of them singletons. Source: blood, taken from a patient who underwent chemoradiotherapy. All receptors come from a human donor with HPV-associated anogenital cancer. The CDR3 runs from the conserved cysteine through the conserved F or W. The order of the fields is V gene, J gene, D gene, clone size, CDR3 DNA, CDR3 protein. A D gene is named only where the DNA matches it firmly. A row's size may be missing; if present it is once, few, many or a size class.

v_gene: TRBV7-2
j_gene: TRBJ1-2
d_gene: -
abundance: -
CDR3nt: TGTGCCAGCAGCGTCAAAGGGGGGACAAGGGGCTACACCTTC
CDR3aa: CASSVKGGTRGYTF

v_gene: TRBV4-1
j_gene: TRBJ2-7
d_gene: TRBD2
abundance: -
CDR3nt: TGCGCCAGCAGCCTCGAGGAGGCTAGCGGGAGTTGGTCCTACGAGCAGTACTTC
CDR3aa: CASSLEEASGSWSYEQYF

v_gene: TRBV6-6
j_gene: TRBJ1-3
d_gene: -
abundance: -
CDR3nt: TGTGCCAGCAGTTCGACAGGCCTCTCTGGAAACACCATATATTTT
CDR3aa: CASSSTGLSGNTIYF

v_gene: TRBV5-5
j_gene: TRBJ1-1
d_gene: TRBD1
abundance: -
CDR3nt: TGTGCCAGCAGCTTGGCAGGACAGGGGATAGACACTGAAGCTTTCTTT
CDR3aa: CASSLAGQGIDTEAFF

v_gene: TRBV6-5
j_gene: TRBJ1-3
d_gene: TRBD1
abundance: -
CDR3nt: TGTGCCAGCAGTTTCGGACAGGGTGGGGGAAACACCATATATTTT
CDR3aa: CASSFGQGGGNTIYF

v_gene: TRBV6-1
j_gene: TRBJ1-3
d_gene: -
abundance: -
CDR3nt: TGTGCCACCACCGAGTTACATGGAAACACCATATATTTT
CDR3aa: CATTELHGNTIYF

v_gene: TRBV28
j_gene: TRBJ2-5
d_gene: -
abundance: -
CDR3nt: TGTGCCAGCAGTTTATACGGCCGGGGCACTAGAGAGACCCAGTACTTC
CDR3aa: CASSLYGRGTRETQYF

v_gene: TRBV4-1
j_gene: TRBJ1-1
d_gene: -
abundance: once
CDR3nt: TGCGCCAGCAGCCAAGCGACGGGGCGCGTAGCTTTCTTT
CDR3aa: CASSQATGRVAFF

v_gene: TRBV28
j_gene: TRBJ1-1
d_gene: -
abundance: once
CDR3nt: TGTGCCAGCAGTTTTCGGCGGACTGAAGCTTTCTTT
CDR3aa: CASSFRRTEAFF

v_gene: TRBV29-1
j_gene: TRBJ2-2
d_gene: -
abundance: -
CDR3nt: TGCAGCGTCCTTCCAGGGGGGGCGGGCGGGGAGCTGTTTTTT
CDR3aa: CSVLPGGAGGELFF

v_gene: TRBV13
j_gene: TRBJ2-2
d_gene: -
abundance: once
CDR3nt: TGTGCCAGCAGCCTCCAGGGTAGCACCGGGGAGCTGTTTTTT
CDR3aa: CASSLQGSTGELFF

v_gene: TRBV4-3
j_gene: TRBJ1-6
d_gene: -
abundance: -
CDR3nt: TGCGCCAGCAGCCAAGGACAGGATCTGAATAATTCACCCCTCCACTTT
CDR3aa: CASSQGQDLNNSPLHF

v_gene: TRBV7-9
j_gene: TRBJ2-3
d_gene: TRBD2
abundance: -
CDR3nt: TGTGCCAGCAGCCCCAGCGGGCGTAGGGGCTCGGGGGGGGATACGCAGTATTTT
CDR3aa: CASSPSGRRGSGGDTQYF

v_gene: TRBV7-9
j_gene: TRBJ1-2
d_gene: TRBD1
abundance: -
CDR3nt: TGTGCCAGCAGTGCAGGGGGCCACTATGGCTACACCTTC
CDR3aa: CASSAGGHYGYTF

v_gene: TRBV5-5
j_gene: TRBJ1-5
d_gene: -
abundance: -
CDR3nt: TGTGCCAGCAGCTTGAGTTCGAGGGAAGGGCCCCAGCATTTT
CDR3aa: CASSLSSREGPQHF